These 10 T cell receptor beta chains share one sample of origin, sequenced in a study of T cell responses to AZD1222 COVID-19 vaccine. Libraries were prepared by immunoSEQ multiplex PCR; TCRdb keeps only in-frame clonotypes and omits some of them. The sample carries about 120,000 clones, roughly 89% recorded once. The sample consisted of peripheral blood, taken on day 0 of AZD1222 vaccination. These receptors all stem from an adult in good health.

This clone appeared a few times. The chain is built from TRBV30 and TRBJ1-1, with D maybe TRBD1 (5 bases). The CDR3 is 14 residues long. Trimming removed 6 bases at V and 0 bases at J, with 14 bases between. Germline V gene data show CDR1 as GTSNPN and CDR2 as SVGIG (reference sequence). CDR3 nucleotide sequence: TGTGCCTGCTTTCCAAGGGGAATGAACACTGAAGCTTTCTTT. Protein sequence: CACFPRGMNTEAFF.

The CDR3 sequence is CASSEWRNNYGYTF. In DNA form, the CDR3 reads TGTGCCAGCAGTGAATGGAGGAATAACTATGGCTACACCTTC. The chain links TRBV2 to TRBJ1-2, with D uncertain. CDR3 length: 14 amino acids. Germline CDR1 reads SNHLY; CDR2 reads FYNNEI. V was clipped by 2 bases and J by 1 base, with 8 bases between them.

This clone is medium-sized within its sample. The same CDR3 can be traced to other DNA sequences in this sample. The chain combines TRBV6-1 with TRBJ1-5, with 7 bases that match TRBD1. Looked up from germline, CDR1 is MNHNS and CDR2 is SASEGT. CDR3 length: 15 residues. V lost 1 base to trimming and J lost 6 bases; unmatched junction nucleotides: 6. The CDR3 bases are TGTGCCAGCAGTGAAGGGGGGCAGGGGGGTCAGCCCCAGCATTTT. It yields the protein CASSEGGQGGQPQHF.

The chain has TRBV9 and TRBJ1-6; 9 bases line up with TRBD1. The CDR3 is made up of 16 amino acids. CDR1 SGDLS and CDR2 YYNGEE come from the germline V gene. Trimming removed 0 bases from V and 10 bases from J; junction bases left unmatched: 8. The CDR3 protein is CASSVGSDRGRSPLHF. The DNA for the CDR3 is TGTGCCAGCAGCGTAGGTTCGGACAGGGGAAGATCACCCCTCCACTTT.

The V gene is TRBV15, the J gene TRBJ2-2; D is unclear. This CDR3 comprises 14 residues. Per germline, CDR1 LNHNV and CDR2 YYDKDF (reference sequence). V lost 5 bases to trimming and J lost 4 bases, with 11 bases between them. DNA of the CDR3: TGTGCCACCAGCCTGACCGGATCCACCGGGGAGCTGTTTTTT. Encoded protein: CATSLTGSTGELFF.

The chain couples TRBV5-6 to TRBJ1-6; 7 positions match TRBD1. CDR1 is SGHDT and CDR2 is YYEEEE in the germline V gene. This CDR3 has 15 amino acids. J lost 5 bases, V lost 0 bases, and 2 bases had no gene match. As DNA, the CDR3 is TGTGCCAGCAGCTTGGGGGACAGAGATAATTCACCCCTCCACTTT. Protein product: CASSLGDRDNSPLHF.

J is TRBJ2-3 and V is TRBV7-2, with TRBD1 as a possible D gene (6 bases). Germline CDR1 reads SGHTA; CDR2 reads FQGNSA. The CDR3 contains 16 residues. Trimming cost V 5 bases and J 6 bases, with 21 bases left between them. The CDR3 region is CASSVVGQGSTDTQYF. The CDR3 bases are TGTGCCAGCAGCGTAGTGGGCCAGGGGAGTACGGATACGCAGTATTTT. The full variable domain, with the rest looked up from reference TRBV7-2 and TRBJ2-3, is GAGVSQSPSNKVTEKGKDVELRCDPISGHTALYWYRQSLGQGLEFLIYFQGNSAPDKSGLPSDRFSAERTGGSVSTLTIQRTQQEDSAVYLCASSVVGQGSTDTQYFGPGTRLTVL.

This chain joins TRBV3-1 (or the pseudogene TRBV3-2) and TRBJ2-1; no clear D gene. CDR1 is LGHDT and CDR2 is YNNKEL in the germline V gene (reference sequence). This CDR3 has 14 residues. Between the trimmed V and J ends, which lost 1 base and 6 bases, there was a span of 10 bases. In nucleotides, the CDR3 is TGTGCCAGCAGCCAAGGAGGCAGGAGCAATGAGCAGTTCTTC. It encodes CASSQGGRSNEQFF.

The chain combines TRBV10-1 with TRBJ2-2; 7 positions match TRBD1. CDR3 length: 15 residues. Germline trimming cut 6 bases from V and 1 base from J; bases unmatched to any gene: 5. CDR1 is WNHNN and CDR2 is SYGVQD in the germline V gene (reference sequence). The CDR3 nucleotides are TGCGCCAGCAGCAATCGACAGGGGAACACCGGGGAGCTGTTTTTT. Protein: CASSNRQGNTGELFF.

This clone was detected a few times. CDR3 region: CASRTRDRGSREQYF. The CDR3 nucleotides are TGTGCCAGCAGGACCCGGGACAGGGGGTCACGCGAGCAGTACTTC. The rearrangement uses TRBV6-6 and TRBJ2-7, with 11 bases lining up with TRBD1. Germline CDR1 MNHNY, CDR2 SVGAGI (reference sequence). The CDR3 runs 15 residues. V lost 6 bases to trimming and J lost 6 bases; unmatched junction nucleotides: 10.